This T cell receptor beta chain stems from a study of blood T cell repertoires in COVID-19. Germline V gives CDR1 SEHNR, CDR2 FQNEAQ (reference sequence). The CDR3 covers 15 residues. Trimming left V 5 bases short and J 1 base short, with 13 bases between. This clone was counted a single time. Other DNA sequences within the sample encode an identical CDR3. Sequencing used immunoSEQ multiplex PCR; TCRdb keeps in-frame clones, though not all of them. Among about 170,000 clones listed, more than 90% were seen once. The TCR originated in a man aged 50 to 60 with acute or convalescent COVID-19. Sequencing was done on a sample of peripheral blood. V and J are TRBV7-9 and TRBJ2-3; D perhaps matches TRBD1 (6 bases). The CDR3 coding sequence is TGTGCCAGCAGCCGAACAGGGCTTGGCACAGATACGCAGTATTTT. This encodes CASSRTGLGTDTQYF.